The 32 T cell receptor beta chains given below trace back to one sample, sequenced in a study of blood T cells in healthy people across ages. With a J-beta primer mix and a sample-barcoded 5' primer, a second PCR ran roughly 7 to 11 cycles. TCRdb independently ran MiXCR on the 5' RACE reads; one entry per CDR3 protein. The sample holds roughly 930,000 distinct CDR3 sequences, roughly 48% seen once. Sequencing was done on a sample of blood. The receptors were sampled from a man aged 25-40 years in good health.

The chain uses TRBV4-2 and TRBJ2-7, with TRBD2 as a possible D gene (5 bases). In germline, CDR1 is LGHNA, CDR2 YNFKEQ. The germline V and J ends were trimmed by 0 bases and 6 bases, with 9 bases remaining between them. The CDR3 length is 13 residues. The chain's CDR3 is CASSQDSGSEQYF. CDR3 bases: TGTGCCAGCAGCCAAGATTCGGGGAGCGAGCAGTACTTC.

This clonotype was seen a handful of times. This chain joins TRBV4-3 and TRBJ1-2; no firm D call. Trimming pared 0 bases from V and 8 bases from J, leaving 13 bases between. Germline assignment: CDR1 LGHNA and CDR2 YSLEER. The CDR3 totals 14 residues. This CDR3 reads CASSQDLTAGGYTF. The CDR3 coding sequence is TGCGCCAGCAGCCAAGATCTTACGGCGGGGGGCTACACCTTC.

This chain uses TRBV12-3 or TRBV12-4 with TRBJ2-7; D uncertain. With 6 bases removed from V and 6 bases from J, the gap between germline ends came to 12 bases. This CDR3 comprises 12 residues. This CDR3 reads CASSSMGIEQYF. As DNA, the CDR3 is TGTGCCAGCAGCTCCATGGGGATCGAGCAGTACTTC.

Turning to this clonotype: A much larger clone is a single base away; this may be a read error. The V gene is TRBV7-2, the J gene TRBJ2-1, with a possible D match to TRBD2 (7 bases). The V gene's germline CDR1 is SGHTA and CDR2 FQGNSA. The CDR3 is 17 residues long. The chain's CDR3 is CASSLRVGGGSHNEQFF. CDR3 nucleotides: TGTGCCAGCAGCTTAAGGGTTGGCGGGGGCTCCCACAATGAGCAGTTCTTC.

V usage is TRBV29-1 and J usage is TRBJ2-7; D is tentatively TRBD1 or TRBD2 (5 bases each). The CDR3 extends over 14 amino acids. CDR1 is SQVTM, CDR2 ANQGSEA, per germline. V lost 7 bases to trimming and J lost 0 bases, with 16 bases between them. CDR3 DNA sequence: TGCAGCGCTGCCGGGGACCGAGGCTCCTACGAGCAGTACTTC. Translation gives CSAAGDRGSYEQYF.

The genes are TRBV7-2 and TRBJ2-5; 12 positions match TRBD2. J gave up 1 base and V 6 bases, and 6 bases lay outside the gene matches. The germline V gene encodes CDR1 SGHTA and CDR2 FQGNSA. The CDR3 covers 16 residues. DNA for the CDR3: TGTGCCAGCAGGCCTACTAGCGGGGGGACCCAAGAGACCCAGTACTTC. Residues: CASRPTSGGTQETQYF. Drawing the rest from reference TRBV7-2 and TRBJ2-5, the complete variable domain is GAGVSQSPSNKVTEKGKDVELRCDPISGHTALYWYRQSLGQGLEFLIYFQGNSAPDKSGLPSDRFSAERTGGSVSTLTIQRTQQEDSAVYLCASRPTSGGTQETQYFGPGTRLLVL.

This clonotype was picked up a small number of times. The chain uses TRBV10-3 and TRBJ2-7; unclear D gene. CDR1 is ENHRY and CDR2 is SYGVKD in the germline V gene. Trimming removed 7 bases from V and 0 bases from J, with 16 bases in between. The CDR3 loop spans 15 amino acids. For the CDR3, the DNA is TGTGCCATCACCCCGACTCGATCTAGCTCCTACGAGCAGTACTTC. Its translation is CAITPTRSSSYEQYF.

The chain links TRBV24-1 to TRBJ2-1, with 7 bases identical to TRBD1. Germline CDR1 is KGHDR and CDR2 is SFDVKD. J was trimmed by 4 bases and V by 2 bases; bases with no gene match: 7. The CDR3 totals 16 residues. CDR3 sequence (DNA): TGTGCCACCAGTGATTCAACCGGGACAGAGTACAATGAGCAGTTCTTC. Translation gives CATSDSTGTEYNEQFF.

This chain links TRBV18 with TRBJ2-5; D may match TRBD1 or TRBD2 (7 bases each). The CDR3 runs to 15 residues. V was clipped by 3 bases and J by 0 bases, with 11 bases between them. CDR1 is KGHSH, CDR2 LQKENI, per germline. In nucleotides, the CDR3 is TGTGCCAGCTCACCGCAGGGGGGGGACCAAGAGACCCAGTACTTC. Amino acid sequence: CASSPQGGDQETQYF.

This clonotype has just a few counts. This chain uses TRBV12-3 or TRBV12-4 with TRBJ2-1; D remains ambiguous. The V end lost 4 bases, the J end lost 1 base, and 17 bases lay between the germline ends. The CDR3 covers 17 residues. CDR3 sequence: CASSSDERAWSYNEQFF. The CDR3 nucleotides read TGTGCCAGCAGTTCAGACGAAAGGGCTTGGTCCTACAATGAGCAGTTCTTC.

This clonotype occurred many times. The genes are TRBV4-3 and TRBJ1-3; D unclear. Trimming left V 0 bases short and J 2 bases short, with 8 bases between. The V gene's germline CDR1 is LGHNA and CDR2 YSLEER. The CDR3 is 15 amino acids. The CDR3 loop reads CASSQDYKAGNTIYF. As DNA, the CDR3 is TGCGCCAGCAGCCAAGATTACAAGGCTGGAAACACCATATATTTT.

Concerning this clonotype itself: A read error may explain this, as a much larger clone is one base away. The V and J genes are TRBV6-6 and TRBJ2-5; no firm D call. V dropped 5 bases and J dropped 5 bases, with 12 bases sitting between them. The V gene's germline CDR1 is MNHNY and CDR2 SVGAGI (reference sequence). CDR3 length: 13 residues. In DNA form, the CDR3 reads TGTGCCAGCAGTGACGAGAGCAGGGAGACCCAGTACTTC. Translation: CASSDESRETQYF.

CDR3 region: CASSGGTGRYETQYF. CDR3 coding DNA: TGTGCCAGCAGTGGCGGGACAGGGCGATACGAGACCCAGTACTTC. The chain combines TRBV6-5 with TRBJ2-7, with 9 bases aligning to TRBD1. The DNA end lines up better with TRBJ2-5; the J call may be wrong. The CDR3 sequence is 15 residues long. The germline gives CDR1 MNHEY, CDR2 SVGAGI.

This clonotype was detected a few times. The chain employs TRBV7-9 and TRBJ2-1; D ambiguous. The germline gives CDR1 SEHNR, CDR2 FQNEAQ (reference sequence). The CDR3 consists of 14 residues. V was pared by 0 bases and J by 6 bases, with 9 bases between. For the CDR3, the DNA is TGTGCCAGCAGCTTAGCGACCGCTTCCAATGAGCAGTTCTTC. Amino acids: CASSLATASNEQFF.

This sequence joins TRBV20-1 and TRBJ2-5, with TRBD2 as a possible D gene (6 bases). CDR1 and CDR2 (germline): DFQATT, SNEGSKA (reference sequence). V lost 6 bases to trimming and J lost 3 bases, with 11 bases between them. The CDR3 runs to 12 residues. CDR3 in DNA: TGCAGTGCCTTCTCGGGGGAAGAGACCCAGTACTTC. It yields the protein CSAFSGEETQYF.

In DNA, the CDR3 is TGTGCCAGCAGCCAGACAGGGTACAAACTGTTTTTT. It translates to CASSQTGYKLFF. V is TRBV6-5 and J is TRBJ1-4; 7 bases match TRBD1. The germline V gene has CDR1 MNHEY and CDR2 SVGAGI. This CDR3 has 12 amino acids. With 6 bases clipped from V and 11 bases from J, the junction kept 6 bases outside the gene matches.

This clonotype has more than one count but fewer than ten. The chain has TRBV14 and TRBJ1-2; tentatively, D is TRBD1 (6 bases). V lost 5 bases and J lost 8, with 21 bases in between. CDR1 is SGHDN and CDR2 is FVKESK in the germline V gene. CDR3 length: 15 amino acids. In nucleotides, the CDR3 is TGTGCCAGCAGCTTACTTCCAGGGGCGAAGGCGGGCTACACCTTC. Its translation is CASSLLPGAKAGYTF.

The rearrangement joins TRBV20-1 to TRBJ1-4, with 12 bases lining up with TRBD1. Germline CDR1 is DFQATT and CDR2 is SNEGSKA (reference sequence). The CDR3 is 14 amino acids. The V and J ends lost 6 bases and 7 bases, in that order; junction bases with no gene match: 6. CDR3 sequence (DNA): TGCAGTGCCAGGGACAGGGGGCTTGGTGAAAAACTGTTTTTT. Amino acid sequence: CSARDRGLGEKLFF.

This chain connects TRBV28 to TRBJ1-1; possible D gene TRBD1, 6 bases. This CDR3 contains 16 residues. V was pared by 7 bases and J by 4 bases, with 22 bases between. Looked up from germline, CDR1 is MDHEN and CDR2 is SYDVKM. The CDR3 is CASTRTRDTRGTEAFF. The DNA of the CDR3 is TGTGCCAGCACGCGGACTCGGGACACCCGGGGCACTGAAGCTTTCTTT.

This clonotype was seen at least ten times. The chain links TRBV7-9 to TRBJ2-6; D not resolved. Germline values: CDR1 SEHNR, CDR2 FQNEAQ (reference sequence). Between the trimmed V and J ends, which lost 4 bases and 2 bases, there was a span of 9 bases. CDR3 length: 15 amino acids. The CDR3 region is CASSSAKAGANVLTF. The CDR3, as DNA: TGTGCCAGCAGCTCCGCAAAGGCTGGGGCCAACGTCCTGACTTTC.

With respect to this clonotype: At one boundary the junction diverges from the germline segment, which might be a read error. DNA for the CDR3: TGTGCCAGCGGTTACCGGTTAGATACGCAGTATTTT. Translating it yields CASGYRLDTQYF. The gene calls are TRBV6-6 and TRBJ2-3, with D unresolved. This CDR3 comprises 12 residues. Per germline, CDR1 MNHNY and CDR2 SVGAGI (reference sequence).

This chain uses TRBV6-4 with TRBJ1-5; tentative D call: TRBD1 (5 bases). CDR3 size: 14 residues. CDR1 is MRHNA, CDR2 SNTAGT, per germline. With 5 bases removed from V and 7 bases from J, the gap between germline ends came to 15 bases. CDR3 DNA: TGTGCCAGCAGTCCTCGGGGGGATGGACAGCCCCAGCATTTT. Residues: CASSPRGDGQPQHF.

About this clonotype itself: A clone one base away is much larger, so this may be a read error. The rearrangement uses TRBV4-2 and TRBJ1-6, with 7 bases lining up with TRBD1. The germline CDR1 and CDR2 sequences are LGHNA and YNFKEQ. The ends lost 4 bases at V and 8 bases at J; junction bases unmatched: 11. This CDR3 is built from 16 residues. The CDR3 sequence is CASSPGGSQGDSPLHF. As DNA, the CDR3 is TGTGCCAGCAGCCCTGGGGGATCCCAGGGGGATTCACCCCTCCACTTT.

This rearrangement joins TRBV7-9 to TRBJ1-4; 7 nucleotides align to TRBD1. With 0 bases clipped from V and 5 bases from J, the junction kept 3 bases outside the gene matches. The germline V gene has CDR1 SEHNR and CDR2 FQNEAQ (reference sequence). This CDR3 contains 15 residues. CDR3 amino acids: CASSLAGTENEKLFF. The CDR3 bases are TGTGCCAGCAGCTTAGCGGGGACAGAAAATGAAAAACTGTTTTTT.

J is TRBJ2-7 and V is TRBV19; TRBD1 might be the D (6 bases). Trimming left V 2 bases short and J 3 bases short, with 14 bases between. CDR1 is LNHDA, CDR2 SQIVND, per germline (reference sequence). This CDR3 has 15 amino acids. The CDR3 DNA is TGTGCCAGTAGTATACGGCCAGGGGAAAACTACGAGCAGTACTTC. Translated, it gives CASSIRPGENYEQYF. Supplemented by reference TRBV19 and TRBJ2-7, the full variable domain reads DGGITQSPKYLFRKEGQNVTLSCEQNLNHDAMYWYRQDPGQGLRLIYYSQIVNDFQKGDIAEGYSVSREKKESFPLTVTSAQKNPTAFYLCASSIRPGENYEQYFGPGTRLTVT.

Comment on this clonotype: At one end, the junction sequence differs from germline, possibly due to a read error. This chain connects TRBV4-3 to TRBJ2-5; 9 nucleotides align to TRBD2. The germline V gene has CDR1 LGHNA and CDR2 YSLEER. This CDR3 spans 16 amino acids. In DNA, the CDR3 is TGCGCCGGCAGCCATGCGGGGGGGCTCTACTACAATGAGCAGTACTTC. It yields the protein CAGSHAGGLYYNEQYF.

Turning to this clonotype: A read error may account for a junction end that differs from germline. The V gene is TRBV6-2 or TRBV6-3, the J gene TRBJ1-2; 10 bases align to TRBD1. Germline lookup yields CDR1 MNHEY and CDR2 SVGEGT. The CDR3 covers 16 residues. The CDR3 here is CASSRSPGQGNYGYIF. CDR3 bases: TGTGCCAGCAGTAGATCCCCGGGACAGGGGAACTATGGCTACATCTTC.

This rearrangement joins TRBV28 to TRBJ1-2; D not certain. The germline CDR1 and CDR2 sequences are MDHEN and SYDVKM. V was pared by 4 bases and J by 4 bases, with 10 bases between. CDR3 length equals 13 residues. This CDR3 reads CASSSQVPYGYTF. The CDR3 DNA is TGTGCCAGCAGTTCCCAGGTACCCTATGGCTACACCTTC.

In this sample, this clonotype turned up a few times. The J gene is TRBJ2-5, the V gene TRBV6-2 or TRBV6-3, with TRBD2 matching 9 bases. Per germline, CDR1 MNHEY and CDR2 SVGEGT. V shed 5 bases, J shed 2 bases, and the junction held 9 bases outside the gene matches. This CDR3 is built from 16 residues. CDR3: CASSPGLATYQETQYF. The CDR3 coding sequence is TGTGCCAGCAGTCCTGGACTAGCGACATATCAAGAGACCCAGTACTTC.

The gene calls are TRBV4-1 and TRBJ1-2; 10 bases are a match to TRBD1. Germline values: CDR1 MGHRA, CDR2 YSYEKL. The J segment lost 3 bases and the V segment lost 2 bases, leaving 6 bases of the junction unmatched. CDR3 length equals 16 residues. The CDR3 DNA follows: TGCGCCAGCAGCCAAATCCGGGACAGGGGTGACTATGGCTACACCTTC. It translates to CASSQIRDRGDYGYTF.

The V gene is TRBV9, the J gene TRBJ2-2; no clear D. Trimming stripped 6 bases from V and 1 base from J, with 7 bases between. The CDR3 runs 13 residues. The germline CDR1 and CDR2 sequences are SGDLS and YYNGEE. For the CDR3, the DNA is TGTGCCAGCAAGGCAGAGAACACCGGGGAGCTGTTTTTT. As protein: CASKAENTGELFF.

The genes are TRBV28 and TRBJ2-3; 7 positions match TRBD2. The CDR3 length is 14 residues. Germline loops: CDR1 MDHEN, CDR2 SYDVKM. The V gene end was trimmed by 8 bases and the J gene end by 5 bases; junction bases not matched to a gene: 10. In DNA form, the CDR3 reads TGTGCCAGCGGGGGGGACGGAAGGAGAGATACGCAGTATTTT. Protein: CASGGDGRRDTQYF.